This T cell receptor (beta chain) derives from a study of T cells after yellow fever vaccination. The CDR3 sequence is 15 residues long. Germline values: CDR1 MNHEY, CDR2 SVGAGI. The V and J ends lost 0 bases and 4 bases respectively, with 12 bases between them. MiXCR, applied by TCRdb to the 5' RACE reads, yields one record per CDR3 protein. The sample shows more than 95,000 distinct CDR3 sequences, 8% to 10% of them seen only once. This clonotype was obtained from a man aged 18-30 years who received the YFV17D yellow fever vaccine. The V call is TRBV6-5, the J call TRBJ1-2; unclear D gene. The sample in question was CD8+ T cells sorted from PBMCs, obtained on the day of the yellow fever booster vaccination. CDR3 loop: CASSYSRVQVYGYTF. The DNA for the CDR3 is TGTGCCAGCAGTTACTCGAGGGTGCAAGTCTATGGCTACACCTTC.